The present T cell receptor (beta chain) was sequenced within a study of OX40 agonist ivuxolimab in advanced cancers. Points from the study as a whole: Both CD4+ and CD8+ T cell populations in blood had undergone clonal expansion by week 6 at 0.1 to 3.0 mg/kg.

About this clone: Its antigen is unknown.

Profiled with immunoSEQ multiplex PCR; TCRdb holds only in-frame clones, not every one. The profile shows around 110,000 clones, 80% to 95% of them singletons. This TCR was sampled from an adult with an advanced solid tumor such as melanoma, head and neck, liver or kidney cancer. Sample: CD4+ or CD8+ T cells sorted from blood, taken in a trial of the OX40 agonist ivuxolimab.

DNA for the CDR3: TGCGCCAGCAGCTTGGTGCCGGGGGGTAATGAAAAACTGTTTTTT. Protein sequence: CASSLVPGGNEKLFF. The chain joins TRBV5-1 to TRBJ1-4, with D possibly matching TRBD1 (5 bases). Between the trimmed V and J ends, which lost 0 bases and 4 bases, there was a span of 10 bases. Germline loops: CDR1 SGHRS, CDR2 YFSETQ. The CDR3 contains 15 residues.